The 7 T cell receptor beta chains below come from one sample, sequenced in a study of OX40 agonist ivuxolimab in advanced cancers. Libraries were prepared by immunoSEQ multiplex PCR; TCRdb keeps only in-frame clonotypes and omits some of them. The repertoire holds around 51,000 clones, with roughly 89% as singletons. The sample in question was CD4+ or CD8+ T cells sorted from blood, obtained in a trial of the OX40 agonist ivuxolimab. These receptors all stem from an adult with an advanced solid tumor such as melanoma, head and neck, liver or kidney cancer.

The chain uses TRBV4-1 and TRBJ1-1, with D perhaps TRBD1 (6 bases). Germline V CDR1 and CDR2: MGHRA, YSYEKL. The CDR3 contains 15 residues. Trimming cost V 3 bases and J 4 bases, with 15 bases left between them. The CDR3 nucleotides read TGCGCCAGCAGCCAGCCCCCGTGGGGGGCCACTGAAGCTTTCTTT. This sequence encodes CASSQPPWGATEAFF.

The chain employs TRBV15 and TRBJ2-3, with 9 bases fitting TRBD1. Trimming at V came to 2 bases and at J to 1 base, leaving 4 bases not matched to a gene. The CDR3 has 16 amino acids. Germline V gene lookup returns CDR1 LNHNV and CDR2 YYDKDF (reference sequence). CDR3 sequence reads: CATSRYGDRGTDTQYF. Written as DNA, the CDR3 is TGTGCCACCAGCAGATATGGGGACAGGGGCACAGATACGCAGTATTTT.

The chain combines TRBV6-1 with TRBJ2-1, with 11 bases identical to TRBD2. Trimming took 7 bases from V and 3 from J; bases not matched to a gene: 5. The CDR3 runs 15 residues. CDR1 MNHNS and CDR2 SASEGT come from the germline V gene. CDR3 region: CASTPGTSGYNEQFF. DNA for the CDR3: TGTGCCAGCACCCCGGGGACTAGCGGCTACAATGAGCAGTTCTTC.

This rearrangement joins TRBV29-1 to TRBJ2-1, with TRBD2 identical over 8 bases. V lost 2 bases and J lost 4; bases outside the gene matches: 7. The CDR3 extends over 15 amino acids. Germline CDR1 SQVTM, CDR2 ANQGSEA. CDR3 region: CSVERASGLYNEQFF. The CDR3 nucleotides are TGCAGCGTTGAAAGGGCTAGCGGGTTATACAATGAGCAGTTCTTC.

The CDR3 loop is CASSGKQANSNQPQHF. Here the CDR3 DNA reads TGTGCCAGCAGCGGCAAACAGGCTAATAGCAATCAGCCCCAGCATTTT. The V gene is TRBV5-6, the J gene TRBJ1-5; D possibly corresponds to TRBD1 (5 bases). The ends were cut back, 4 bases at V and 0 bases at J, with 14 bases in the middle. The germline gives CDR1 SGHDT, CDR2 YYEEEE. CDR3 length: 16 amino acids.

The chain combines TRBV25-1 with TRBJ1-3; TRBD1 matches 8 bases. Germline-derived CDR1 and CDR2 are MGHDK and SYGVNS. This CDR3 has 15 residues. With 5 bases clipped from V and 4 bases from J, the junction kept 7 bases outside the gene matches. The CDR3 loop reads CASSIQDRVGNTIYF. CDR3 DNA: TGTGCCAGCAGTATCCAGGACAGGGTAGGAAACACCATATATTTT.

The rearrangement joins TRBV7-9 to TRBJ1-3; 8 bases are shared with TRBD1. The trim removed 6 bases at V and 4 bases at J, leaving 8 bases unmatched. From germline, CDR1 is SEHNR and CDR2 FQNEAQ (reference sequence). The CDR3 totals 15 residues. The CDR3 DNA reads as TGTGCCAGCAGTTTCTGGACAGGGCGAGGAAACACCATATATTTT. Translating gives CASSFWTGRGNTIYF.